This T cell receptor (beta chain) was captured in a study of OX40 agonist ivuxolimab in advanced cancers. Study context: Given to patients was ivuxolimab, an agonistic anti-OX40 (CD134) antibody.

The protocol was immunoSEQ multiplex PCR, while the TCRdb copy is restricted to in-frame clones and leaves out a portion. Of over 30,000 clones in the sample, roughly 90% were seen once. The CDR3 runs to 15 residues. J was trimmed by 6 bases and V by 1 base; bases with no gene match: 3. Germline V gene data show CDR1 as SGHNT and CDR2 as YENEEA. The sample holds one count of this clone. The chain carries TRBV11-3 and TRBJ2-1; the match to TRBD1 covers 10 bases. The specimen was CD4+ or CD8+ T cells sorted from blood, collected in a trial of the OX40 agonist ivuxolimab. The receptor comes from an adult with an advanced solid tumor such as melanoma, head and neck, liver or kidney cancer. Written as DNA, the CDR3 is TGTGCCAGCAGCTTAGCTGGACAGGGGGGCAATGAGCAGTTCTTC. Amino acids: CASSLAGQGGNEQFF. The full variable domain, its missing parts supplied by reference TRBV11-3 and TRBJ2-1, is EAGVVQSPRYKIIEKKQPVAFWCNPISGHNTLYWYLQNLGQGPELLIRYENEEAVDDSQLPKDRFSAERLKGVDSTLKIQPAELGDSAVYLCASSLAGQGGNEQFFGPGTRLTVL.